This T cell receptor (beta chain) was captured by sequencing in a study of cytomegalovirus exposure and HLA in healthy donors (dated by TCRdb to the late 2010s). About the full investigation: According to an earlier analysis of several hundred of the donors, about 179 million T cells yielded over 100 million unique TCR beta sequences and approximately 300 Gb of sequence data. Of the roughly 410 genotyped donors, approximately 80% were placed in the genetic ancestry cluster associated with self-reported Caucasian donors. A separate validation cohort of approximately 130 different subjects was used in addition to the approximately 640-subject first cohort. The study profiled the T cell repertoires of hundreds of subjects by immunosequencing and related them to cytomegalovirus serostatus. A later analysis re-analyzed previously published TCR beta repertoires from 650 to 800 donors and added high-resolution HLA genotyping to study TCR occurrence patterns. All discovery cohort repertoires had been generated using a single sequencing platform. On average, over 200,000 unique TCR beta nucleotide sequences were sequenced per donor among about 400 genotyped donors of the cohort, with roughly a sixth of those sequences being non-productive. To decide whether each TCR beta V gene segment behaved as functional or pseudogenic, an earlier analysis of some 600 of the donors relied on high-throughput TCR beta sequencing. The number of typed donors differed by locus: about 620-630 for A, B, C, DRB1 and DQB1; approximately 530 for DQA1; over 600 for DPA1; and around 490 for DPB1. The aim of the study was to test whether cataloging public T cell receptors could identify signatures of past pathogen exposure. The study combined high-throughput TCR immunosequencing, statistical association of individual TCRs with disease status, and machine learning to predict cytomegalovirus infection status. A later genetic analysis used genome-wide SNP genotypes for 398 of the 666 donors, treating that subset as a discovery cohort. HLA typing included class I and class II loci at four-digit resolution. In the later analysis, no new phenotypic data were used to find candidate immune exposures; instead, reliance was placed on TCR beta sequences and their occurrence across donors. Roughly 300 gigabases of sequencing data and around 87 million unique TCR sequences were included in an early release covering 550 to 800 HLA-typed donors. Donor age, sex, ethnicity and CMV serostatus were collected together with the repertoire data. Four to six DR-DQ haplotypes were handled as single units for association and clustering, since linkage in the cohort was strong. The investigation overall reported the following: A further reported finding was that TCR beta sequences accurately predicted the HLA-A and HLA-B alleles for most subjects in the first cohort. Assigning TCR associations to individual alleles was difficult when HLA alleles, especially DR and DQ, strongly co-occurred. Compared with the approximately 700-donor mean, donors in an Asian-associated ancestry cluster had fewer N-insertions in productive TCRs, according to a later genetic analysis. Linkage disequilibrium might explain the correlated functional status among segregating V segments, but an unknown experimental factor could not be excluded. The only immune exposure information available for the cohort was CMV serostatus. The classifier was reported to diagnose cytomegalovirus status with high specificity and sensitivity in both the original cohort and the validation cohort. A later genetic analysis associated a missense DCLRE1C variant with V-gene and J-gene trimming of TCR beta chains, and an independent cohort replicated the association. Some IMGT-functional V segments, including TRBV6-2 and TRBV6-3, could not be distinguished by the 87-base-pair reads and were therefore excluded. Most TCR sequences were observed very rarely across donors, whereas some public TCRs were present in many individuals. Several of the top co-occurrence clusters appeared to be linked to parvovirus B19, influenza, CMV and Epstein-Barr virus, according to a later analysis. According to the authors, the approach could potentially be generalized to other disease states and immunological phenotypes. Because some donors lacked HLA typing at each locus, the association tests relied only on the typed subset. Compared with equally common non-associated chains, HLA-associated TCR beta chains in a later analysis were more clonally expanded and had lower generation probabilities. The presence/absence analyses assumed that sequencing depth was roughly uniform across donors, and that assumption may not be true. According to a later analysis, most CMV-associated TCR beta chains appeared to be HLA-restricted, and the HLA associations seemed to be driven largely by CMV exposure. The sequencing pipeline was judged likely to have produced a cluster of highly shared sequence variants as a technical artifact. In this cohort, only TCR beta chains were sequenced, and detectable features were limited by the absence of alpha or paired-chain data. In vitro tests confirmed that a few of the cytomegalovirus-associated TCR beta chains recognize cytomegalovirus antigens. An earlier analysis of approximately 500 of the donors showed that most TCR beta V segments appeared in productive rearrangements either about 87% or about 30% of the time, which broadly matched IMGT annotations. Because counts were too low, about 17 rarely observed V segments, including chromosome 9 orphons, were excluded from the earlier analysis of 587 of the donors. In a later analysis, TCR association rates were found to vary across HLA loci, with the most associated TCRs seen for DRB1 alleles and the fewest for HLA-C alleles. In a later analysis, around 17,000 TCR beta sequences were associated with specific HLA alleles at a false discovery rate of 0.05. A total of fewer than 200 TCR beta chains were listed by the study as associated with cytomegalovirus.

As to this clone: It lacks a known antigen. Nothing much larger sits one base from this clone, and base qualities are not available.

The cohort consisted of 666 healthy bone marrow donors. At the time of sampling, all cohort members were nominally healthy, though unrecorded immune exposures were likely present. The donor tested CMV seropositive and was one of the 289 seropositive cohort members. A peripheral blood sample was provided by each donor, and peripheral blood mononuclear cells were used for TCR beta sequencing. The Qiagen DNeasy Blood Extraction Kit was used to extract genomic DNA from the blood cell samples. The method behind the library was the immunoSEQ multiplex PCR assay. The multiplex PCR relied on a mix of 60 forward primers for TCR Vbeta segments and 13 reverse primers for TCR Jbeta segments. A multiplex PCR assay on genomic DNA amplified the CDR3 region of rearranged TCR beta genes. The Illumina HiSeq System was used to sequence the amplified TCR beta libraries as 87-base-pair reads. As for the original processing: A later analysis counted tens of millions of unique TCR beta chains across the approximately 700 repertoires, and some 11 million of these chains were shared by at least two donors. Raw reads were error-corrected and collapsed into unique sequences by a nearest-neighbor algorithm in which closely related sequences were merged to remove PCR and sequencing errors. To assign V, D and J gene segments, CDR3 sequences were aligned to IMGT reference sequences. Each retained sequence needed at least a six-nucleotide match to both a V gene segment and a J gene segment. Rearrangements were called productive when the CDR3 lacked stop codons and stayed in frame with V and J; all others were non-productive. CDR3 was defined by IMGT convention, running from the second conserved V-encoded cysteine to the conserved J-encoded phenylalanine. In an earlier analysis of approximately 500 of the donors, sequences lacking an unambiguous match to a single V gene segment were excluded. In an earlier analysis of 500 to 750 of the donors, V segments were called functional above 56.7% productive rearrangements and were called segregating when the between-donor standard deviation exceeded 5%. A statistical classification framework was built to diagnose cytomegalovirus status from the catalog of TCR beta chain sequences. A later analysis assigned V and J genes by comparing TCR nucleotide sequences with IMGT/GENE-DB human TR gene sequences. Using the TCRdist pipeline, a later analysis assigned CDR3 sequences along with most-parsimonious VDJ recombination scenarios. In a later analysis, every TCR beta chain was defined by the combination of its CDR3 amino acid sequence and its V-gene family, and reads without a unique V-gene family were dropped. A later analysis removed several hundred highly shared, low-generation-probability nucleotide sequences to deal with suspected cross-contamination and a sequencing artifact. In a later analysis, a clonal expansion index for each public chain was calculated from normalized within-repertoire ranks of inferred template counts. In a later analysis, generation probabilities were computed using a VDJ recombination model fitted to out-of-frame rearrangements, and the results were checked against IGoR. In a later analysis, hypergeometric tests were used to score TCR-TCR, TCR-HLA and TCR-CMV co-occurrence, with a repertoire-size bias correction applied to TCR pairs. False discovery rates were estimated in a later analysis by permuting HLA or CMV assignments 20 times. A later analysis grouped co-occurring TCRs with DBSCAN, adding TCRdist sequence similarity when clustering within HLA-allele-positive subsets. Co-occurrence clustering excluded repertoires with fewer than 30,000 or more than 120,000 public chains, plus five with anomalous nucleotide sharing. TCRdb took over this immuneACCESS table, retaining in-frame rearrangements with V and J assigned. Such tables are incomplete; in checked studies, under half of the missing clones stem from an unresolved V gene, and the remainder is unexplained. The V and J calls and the clone size are those of that table, but D and trimming were determined from the DNA. The sample data list about 150,000 clones, and around two thirds of these were observed just once. The ten biggest clones cover under 2.5% of the sample.

Inclusive of the bounding cysteine and phenylalanine, the CDR3 is 13 residues long. The retained sequence is limited to the CDR3, 39 bases, with the frame set at the first base. According to the germline V gene, CDR1 reads MDHEN and CDR2 reads SYDVKM. Trimming at the junction amounts to 7 bases on V and 1 base on J, and the germline ends lie 10 bases apart. Sequenced input: PBMCs. Here the chain combines TRBV28 and TRBJ1-1, with a weak D call of TRBD1 (6 bases match). The TCR sequence derives from a woman aged 55-69 years in good health and CMV-seropositive. Here is the DNA: TGTGCCAGCAATGACAGGCCGAACACTGAAGCTTTCTTT. Translated, this is CASNDRPNTEAFF.